What follows are 16 T cell receptor beta chains derived from one specimen sequenced in a study of blood T cell repertoires in COVID-19. The repertoire was sequenced with immunoSEQ multiplex PCR; TCRdb's copy has only in-frame clones and lacks some. Altogether about 99,000 clones are present, roughly nine tenths being singletons, with the ten largest covering around 5.5%. Sequenced: peripheral blood. Receptors were obtained from a human donor in a cohort sampled during active COVID-19.

The rearrangement joins TRBV19 to TRBJ1-5; D not certain. Germline V CDR1 and CDR2: LNHDA, SQIVND (reference sequence). This CDR3 spans 12 amino acids. V was clipped by 10 bases and J by 3 bases, with 10 bases between them. DNA for the CDR3: TGTGCCACCCAGGACTTCAATCAGCCCCAGCATTTT. Amino acids: CATQDFNQPQHF.

The CDR3 DNA sequence: TGTGCCAGCAGTTCGAGGGGGCAGGGAACCACCGGGGAGCTGTTTTTT. As protein: CASSSRGQGTTGELFF. This chain uses TRBV28 with TRBJ2-2, with TRBD1 identical over 7 bases. V dropped 4 bases and J dropped 4; count of bases not matched to a gene: 9. The V gene's germline CDR1 is MDHEN and CDR2 SYDVKM. The CDR3 is made up of 16 amino acids.

V gene TRBV9 combines with J gene TRBJ2-1; no definite D call. The germline V gene has CDR1 SGDLS and CDR2 YYNGEE. V was pared by 0 bases and J by 4 bases, with 17 bases between. The CDR3 sequence is 17 residues long. CDR3 protein: CASSVGSPEPLYNEQFF. For the CDR3, the DNA is TGTGCCAGCAGCGTAGGCTCTCCCGAGCCCCTATACAATGAGCAGTTCTTC.

This CDR3 reads CASSLTGLDHNEQFF. As DNA, the CDR3 is TGTGCCAGCAGCTTAACGGGACTAGATCACAATGAGCAGTTCTTC. This sequence joins TRBV5-4 and TRBJ2-1; 8 positions agree with TRBD2. Trimming took 2 bases from V and 5 from J; bases not matched to a gene: 6. The CDR3 spans 15 residues. CDR1 is SGHNT and CDR2 is YYREEE in the germline V gene (reference sequence).

Comments on this clone: A read error may account for a junction end that differs from germline. V usage is TRBV6-6 and J usage is TRBJ1-2, with D tentatively TRBD1 (5 bases). This CDR3 has 14 amino acids. Germline CDR1 and CDR2: MNHNY and SVGAGI (reference sequence). CDR3 in amino acids: CASSDSGPFYGYTF. The CDR3 bases are TGTGCCAGCAGTGACTCGGGGCCATTCTATGGCTACACCTTC.

The rearrangement links TRBV28 to TRBJ2-6, with a tentative D call TRBD1 (5 bases). Germline V gives CDR1 MDHEN, CDR2 SYDVKM. Between the trimmed V and J ends, which lost 5 bases and 4 bases, there was a span of 18 bases. The CDR3 spans 17 residues. The CDR3 sequence is CASSQQAIRAGANVLTF. The CDR3 nucleotides are TGTGCCAGCAGTCAACAGGCGATCAGAGCAGGGGCCAACGTCCTGACTTTC.

This chain joins TRBV7-8 and TRBJ1-4; D is perhaps TRBD1 (6 bases). Trimming left V 3 bases short and J 8 bases short, with 13 bases between. This CDR3 region has 14 residues. CDR1 is SGHVS, CDR2 FQNEAQ, per germline. The CDR3: CASSLGGLAEKLFF. CDR3 bases: TGTGCCAGCAGCTTGGGGGGGCTGGCGGAAAAACTGTTTTTT. The whole variable domain, filled in from reference TRBV7-8 and TRBJ1-4, reads GAGVSQSPRYKVAKRGQDVALRCDPISGHVSLFWYQQALGQGPEFLTYFQNEAQLDKSGLPSDRFFAERPEGSVSTLKIQRTQQEDSAVYLCASSLGGLAEKLFFGSGTQLSVL.

V is TRBV4-2 and J is TRBJ2-3, with 10 positions matching TRBD2. This CDR3 comprises 16 residues. The trim removed 4 bases at V and 2 bases at J, leaving 6 bases unmatched. Germline V lookup: CDR1 LGHNA, CDR2 YNFKEQ. The CDR3 spells CASSPLAGAYTDTQYF. CDR3 nucleotides: TGTGCCAGCAGCCCCCTAGCGGGGGCCTACACAGATACGCAGTATTTT.

V usage is TRBV2 and J usage is TRBJ1-5; the D gene is possibly TRBD1 (5 bases). CDR3 size: 18 residues. CDR1 and CDR2 (germline): SNHLY, FYNNEI. V gave up 3 bases and J gave up 0 bases, with 18 bases separating them. The CDR3 loop is CASSEVNSQDYSNQPQHF. Here the CDR3 DNA reads TGTGCCAGCAGTGAGGTTAATTCACAGGATTATAGCAATCAGCCCCAGCATTTT.

CDR3: CASSSPVTQYF. The CDR3 DNA reads as TGTGCCAGCAGCTCCCCAGTTACGCAGTATTTT. The chain has TRBV11-2 and TRBJ2-3, with unresolved D. V lost 4 bases and J lost 8, with 7 bases in between. The CDR3 extends over 11 amino acids. Per germline, CDR1 SGHAT and CDR2 FQNNGV.

The chain carries TRBV20-1 and TRBJ2-1, with D possibly being TRBD1 (5 bases). CDR3 length: 15 amino acids. V shed 3 bases and J shed 8 bases, with 20 bases lying between them. CDR1 is DFQATT and CDR2 is SNEGSKA in the germline V gene (reference sequence). The CDR3 DNA reads TGCAGTGCTAGTGCTAGGGGCCACCGTGGGGATGAGCAGTTCTTC. Protein sequence: CSASARGHRGDEQFF.

V usage is TRBV19 and J usage is TRBJ2-3; possibly TRBD2 for D (5 bases). Trimming took 6 bases from V and 1 from J, leaving 11 bases between them. The CDR3 sequence is 14 residues long. CDR1 is LNHDA, CDR2 SQIVND, per germline (reference sequence). In DNA, the CDR3 is TGTGCCAGTAGGTCTGGCGGGCGCACAGATACGCAGTATTTT. Its protein product is CASRSGGRTDTQYF.

The chain combines TRBV28 with TRBJ2-5; TRBD2 agrees at 12 bases. This CDR3 has 16 residues. In germline, CDR1 is MDHEN, CDR2 SYDVKM. V was clipped by 4 bases and J by 4 bases; unmatched bases: 7. CDR3 loop: CASSSPPGLAGETQYF. As DNA, the CDR3 is TGTGCCAGCAGTTCCCCTCCGGGACTAGCGGGAGAGACCCAGTACTTC.

V and J are TRBV18 and TRBJ2-7, with 7 bases aligning to TRBD1. With V trimmed by 1 base and J by 7 bases, 10 bases remained unmatched. CDR3 length equals 15 residues. Germline V gives CDR1 KGHSH, CDR2 LQKENI. The chain's CDR3 is CASSPRERGRVEQYF. Here the CDR3 DNA reads TGTGCCAGCTCACCACGAGAAAGGGGGCGCGTTGAGCAGTACTTC.

This sequence joins TRBV27 and TRBJ2-7; TRBD2 might be the D (6 bases). CDR3 length: 14 residues. V lost 5 bases and J lost 2, with 13 bases in between. Looked up from germline, CDR1 is MNHEY and CDR2 is SMNVEV (reference sequence). CDR3 in amino acids: CASSPRLVAYEQYF. CDR3 DNA sequence: TGTGCCAGCAGTCCGCGACTAGTGGCCTACGAGCAGTACTTC.

The CDR3 sequence: CASSPGQSSVYEQYF. Here the CDR3 DNA reads TGTGCCAGCAGCCCGGGACAGAGTTCCGTGTACGAGCAGTACTTC. The J gene is TRBJ2-7, the V gene TRBV5-4, with 7 positions matching TRBD1. Germline V gives CDR1 SGHNT, CDR2 YYREEE (reference sequence). The CDR3 runs to 15 residues. The J segment lost 4 bases and the V segment lost 4 bases, leaving 11 bases of the junction unmatched.